What follows describes a single TCR beta chain. In the study's own analysis: Using reference gene primer amplification, nucleated cell counts were estimated. Measured with immunoSEQ multiplex PCR; TCRdb has only the in-frame clones, and not every one. V, J and clone size are those of that table, while D and trimming were read from the DNA. The top ten clones hold around 8.1% of a sample with 150,000 to 200,000 clones, 60% to 85% of them seen once. The CDR3 is 13 residues long. V was clipped by 4 bases and J by 5 bases, with 11 bases between them. Germline values: CDR1 LNHDA, CDR2 SQIVND (reference sequence). The data were obtained in a study of blood T cell repertoires in COVID-19. Study-level information: The United States, Italy and Spain supplied acute and convalescent COVID-19 samples.

This receptor was taken from a man between 60 and 75 years old with acute or convalescent COVID-19. This chain links TRBV19 with TRBJ1-1; D may be TRBD1 (6 bases). What was sequenced was peripheral blood. In nucleotides, the CDR3 is TGTGCCAGTAGTAGCGCACAGGGTACTGAAGCTTTCTTT. Its translation: CASSSAQGTEAFF.